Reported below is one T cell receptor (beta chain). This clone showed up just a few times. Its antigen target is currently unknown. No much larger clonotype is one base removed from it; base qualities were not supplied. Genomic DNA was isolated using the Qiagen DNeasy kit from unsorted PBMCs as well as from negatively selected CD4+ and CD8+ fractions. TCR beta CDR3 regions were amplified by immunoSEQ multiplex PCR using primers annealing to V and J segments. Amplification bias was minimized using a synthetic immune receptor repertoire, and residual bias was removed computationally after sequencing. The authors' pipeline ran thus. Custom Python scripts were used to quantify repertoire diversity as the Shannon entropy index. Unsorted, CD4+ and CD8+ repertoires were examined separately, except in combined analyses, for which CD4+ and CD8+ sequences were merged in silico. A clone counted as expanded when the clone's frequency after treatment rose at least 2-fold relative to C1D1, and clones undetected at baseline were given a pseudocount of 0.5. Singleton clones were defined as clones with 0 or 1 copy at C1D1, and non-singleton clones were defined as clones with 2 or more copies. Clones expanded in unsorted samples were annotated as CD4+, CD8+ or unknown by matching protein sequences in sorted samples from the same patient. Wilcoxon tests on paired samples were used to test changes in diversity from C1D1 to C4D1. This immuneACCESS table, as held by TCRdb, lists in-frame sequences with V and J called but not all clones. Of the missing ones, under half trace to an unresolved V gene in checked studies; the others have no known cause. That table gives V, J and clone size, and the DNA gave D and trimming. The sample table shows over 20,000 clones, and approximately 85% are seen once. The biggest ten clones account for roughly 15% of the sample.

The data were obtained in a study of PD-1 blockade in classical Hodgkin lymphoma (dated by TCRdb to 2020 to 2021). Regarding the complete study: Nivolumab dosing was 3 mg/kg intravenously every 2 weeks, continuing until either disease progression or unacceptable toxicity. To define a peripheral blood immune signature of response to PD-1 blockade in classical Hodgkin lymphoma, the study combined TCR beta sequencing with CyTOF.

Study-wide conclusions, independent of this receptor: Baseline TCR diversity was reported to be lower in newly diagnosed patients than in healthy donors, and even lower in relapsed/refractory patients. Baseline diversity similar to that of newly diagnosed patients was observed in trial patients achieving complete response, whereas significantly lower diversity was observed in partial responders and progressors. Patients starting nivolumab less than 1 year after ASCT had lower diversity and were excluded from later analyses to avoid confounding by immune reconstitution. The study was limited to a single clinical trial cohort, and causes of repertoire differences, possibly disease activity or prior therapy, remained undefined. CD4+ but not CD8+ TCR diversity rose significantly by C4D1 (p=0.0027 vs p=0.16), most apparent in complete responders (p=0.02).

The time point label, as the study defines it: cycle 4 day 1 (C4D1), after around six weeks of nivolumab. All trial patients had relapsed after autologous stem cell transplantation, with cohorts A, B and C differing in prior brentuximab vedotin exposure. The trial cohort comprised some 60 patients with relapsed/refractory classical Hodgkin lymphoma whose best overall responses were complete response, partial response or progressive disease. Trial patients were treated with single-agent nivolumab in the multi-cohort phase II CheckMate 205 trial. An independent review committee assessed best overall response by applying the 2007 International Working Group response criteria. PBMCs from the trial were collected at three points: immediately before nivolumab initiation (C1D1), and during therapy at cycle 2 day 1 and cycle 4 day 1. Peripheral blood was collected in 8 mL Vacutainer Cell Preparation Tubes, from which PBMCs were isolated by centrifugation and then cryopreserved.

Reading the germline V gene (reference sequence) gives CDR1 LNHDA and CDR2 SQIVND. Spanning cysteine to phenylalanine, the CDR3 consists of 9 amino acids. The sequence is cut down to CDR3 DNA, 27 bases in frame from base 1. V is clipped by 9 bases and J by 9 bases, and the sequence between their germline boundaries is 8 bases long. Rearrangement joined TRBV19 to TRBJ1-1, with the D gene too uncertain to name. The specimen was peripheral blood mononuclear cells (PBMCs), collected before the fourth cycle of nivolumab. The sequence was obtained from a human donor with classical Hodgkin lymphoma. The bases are TGTGCCAGCGGAAATAAAGCTTTCTTT. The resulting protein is CASGNKAFF.